The 30 T cell receptor beta chains in this list originate from one sample, sequenced in a study of spatial heterogeneity in lung cancer. One entry per CDR3 protein, called by TCRdb with MiXCR from the 5' RACE reads. The table records tens of thousands of distinct CDR3 sequences, 9.5% to 15% of them present only once. Specified time point: sample taken at primary tumor resection. Material: PBMCs, obtained at surgery. These receptors all come from a male donor with early-stage non-small cell lung cancer.

The chain links TRBV7-9 to TRBJ2-1; 7 nucleotides match TRBD1. The ends lost 1 base at V and 4 bases at J; junction bases unmatched: 4. CDR3 length equals 15 residues. CDR1 and CDR2 from the germline V gene are SEHNR and FQNEAQ (reference sequence). This CDR3 reads CASSLDSGQYNEQFF. CDR3 DNA: TGTGCCAGCAGCTTAGACTCGGGACAGTACAATGAGCAGTTCTTC.

This clonotype turned up a few times. This chain connects TRBV7-2 to TRBJ2-3, with 9 bases identical to TRBD2. In germline, CDR1 is SGHTA, CDR2 FQGNSA. The V and J ends lost 2 bases and 7 bases, in that order; junction bases with no gene match: 4. The CDR3 runs 14 residues. The CDR3 DNA is TGTGCCAGCAGCTTACTAGCGGGGTCCAATACGCAGTATTTT. This gives the protein CASSLLAGSNTQYF.

The V and J genes are TRBV6-5 and TRBJ1-2; 8 bases map to TRBD1. The CDR3 totals 16 residues. In germline, CDR1 is MNHEY, CDR2 SVGAGI. The junction had 10 bases not matched to a gene; V was cut back by 6 bases and J by 1 base. DNA of the CDR3: TGTGCCAGCAGACGGGACAGGTCCCTTCTTAACTATGGCTACACCTTC. Its protein product is CASRRDRSLLNYGYTF.

Only a few counts were recorded for this clonotype. The J gene is TRBJ2-7, the V gene TRBV25-1, with 8 bases matching TRBD1. Trimming at V came to 3 bases and at J to 3 bases, leaving 10 bases not matched to a gene. Per germline, CDR1 MGHDK and CDR2 SYGVNS. The CDR3 is made up of 16 amino acids. In DNA form, the CDR3 reads TGTGCCAGCAGTGACGGTTGGGACAGGACCATCTACGAGCAGTACTTC. Translating it yields CASSDGWDRTIYEQYF.

This clonotype was picked up many times. The chain is built from TRBV4-3 and TRBJ2-7; 10 bases fit TRBD2. Looked up from germline, CDR1 is LGHNA and CDR2 is YSLEER. Germline trimming cut 0 bases from V and 4 bases from J; bases unmatched to any gene: 9. This CDR3 comprises 17 residues. CDR3 bases: TGCGCCAGCAGCCAAGAAAGCGGGGGGGAATGGCGGTACGAGCAGTACTTC. This encodes CASSQESGGEWRYEQYF.

A few counts support this clonotype. The chain carries TRBV7-8 and TRBJ2-5; 8 positions match TRBD1. Germline V gene sequence: CDR1 SGHVS, CDR2 FQNEAQ. The CDR3 is made up of 17 amino acids. Trimming at V came to 3 bases and at J to 0 bases, leaving 9 bases not matched to a gene. CDR3 loop: CASSFAEGTGDQETQYF. For the CDR3, the DNA is TGTGCCAGCAGCTTCGCCGAGGGGACAGGAGACCAAGAGACCCAGTACTTC.

The CDR3 sequence is CASNLDRGDGYTF. The DNA for the CDR3 is TGTGCCAGCAATCTAGACAGGGGGGATGGCTACACCTTC. The rearrangement joins TRBV6-6 to TRBJ1-2; TRBD1 matches at 9 bases. V dropped 7 bases and J dropped 6; count of bases not matched to a gene: 6. This CDR3 spans 13 amino acids. Germline V gives CDR1 MNHNY, CDR2 SVGAGI (reference sequence).

This chain connects TRBV7-8 to TRBJ2-2; the D is unclear. Trimming pared 5 bases from V and 4 bases from J, leaving 2 bases between. CDR1 and CDR2 (germline): SGHVS, FQNEAQ. The CDR3 is 11 amino acids. CDR3 DNA: TGTGCCAGCAGCCCCACCGGGGAGCTGTTTTTT. It translates to CASSPTGELFF.

This clonotype came up many times. The chain links TRBV20-1 to TRBJ2-3; D possibly corresponds to TRBD1 (6 bases). CDR3 size: 15 residues. From germline, CDR1 is DFQATT and CDR2 SNEGSKA (reference sequence). V was shortened by 0 bases and J by 3 bases, with 13 bases between the two germline ends. This CDR3 is CSARDGGRGTDTQYF. The CDR3 nucleotides are TGCAGTGCTAGAGATGGGGGCAGGGGAACAGATACGCAGTATTTT.

This clonotype was picked up a small number of times. The gene calls are TRBV15 and TRBJ2-1; D is undetermined. The CDR3 is 14 amino acids. Germline loops: CDR1 LNHNV, CDR2 YYDKDF (reference sequence). Trimming removed 1 base from V and 6 bases from J, with 10 bases in between. This CDR3 reads CATSRVASSNEQFF. The CDR3 coding sequence is TGTGCCACCAGCAGAGTGGCATCTTCCAATGAGCAGTTCTTC.

This clonotype was detected only a few times. This chain connects TRBV4-1 to TRBJ1-4; D remains unclear. Trimming stripped 8 bases from V and 7 bases from J, with 14 bases between. The CDR3 is made up of 13 amino acids. Per germline, CDR1 MGHRA and CDR2 YSYEKL. The CDR3, as DNA: TGCGCCAGCTCCGGGGTGGGGAGTGAAAAACTGTTTTTT. Translated, it gives CASSGVGSEKLFF.

This clonotype showed up just a few times. The chain employs TRBV3-1 and TRBJ1-1; weak D call: TRBD1 (5 bases). Germline V gene lookup returns CDR1 LGHDT and CDR2 YNNKEL (reference sequence). This CDR3 is built from 15 residues. V lost 1 base and J lost 1, with 10 bases in between. CDR3 region: CASSQGTGGNTEAFF. In nucleotides, the CDR3 is TGTGCCAGCAGCCAAGGTACGGGGGGGAACACTGAAGCTTTCTTT.

This clonotype has just a few counts. The rearrangement uses TRBV7-2 and TRBJ1-6; a weak D match, TRBD1 (6 bases). The CDR3 length is 13 residues. The germline gives CDR1 SGHTA, CDR2 FQGNSA. V was shortened by 1 base and J by 12 bases, with 10 bases between the two germline ends. The CDR3, as DNA: TGTGCCAGCAGCTTAGAACAGGGTGTACCCCTCCACTTT. This translates into CASSLEQGVPLHF. The whole variable domain, remainder taken from reference TRBV7-2 and TRBJ1-6, is GAGVSQSPSNKVTEKGKDVELRCDPISGHTALYWYRQSLGQGLEFLIYFQGNSAPDKSGLPSDRFSAERTGGSVSTLTIQRTQQEDSAVYLCASSLEQGVPLHFGNGTRLTVT.

This clonotype has only a few counts. The chain combines TRBV24-1 with TRBJ2-5, with 7 bases matching TRBD2. The CDR3 runs to 17 residues. Germline V gene lookup returns CDR1 KGHDR and CDR2 SFDVKD. Trimming at V came to 3 bases and at J to 3 bases, leaving 12 bases not matched to a gene. The CDR3 region is CATSDPLADEPKETQYF. In nucleotides, the CDR3 is TGTGCCACCAGTGATCCTCTAGCGGATGAGCCTAAAGAGACCCAGTACTTC.

This clonotype was detected a few times. The rearrangement joins TRBV20-1 to TRBJ1-5; 9 bases align to TRBD1. Germline loops: CDR1 DFQATT, CDR2 SNEGSKA (reference sequence). Trimming took 1 base from V and 4 from J; bases not matched to a gene: 2. The CDR3 is 14 residues long. The CDR3 DNA reads as TGCAGTGCTAGAGGGACAGGGGCGAATCAGCCCCAGCATTTT. As protein: CSARGTGANQPQHF.

This clonotype was observed at least ten times. The rearrangement links TRBV28 to TRBJ2-3; maybe TRBD2 (5 bases). In germline, CDR1 is MDHEN, CDR2 SYDVKM. V lost 3 bases, J lost 8 bases, and 6 bases lay in between. This CDR3 has 11 amino acids. Here the CDR3 DNA reads TGTGCCAGCAGTTTTGCGGGTACGCAGTATTTT. Protein sequence: CASSFAGTQYF. Variable domain in full (rest from reference TRBV28 and TRBJ2-3): DVKVTQSSRYLVKRTGEKVFLECVQDMDHENMFWYRQDPGLGLRLIYFSYDVKMKEKGDIPEGYSVSREKKERFSLILESASTNQTSMYLCASSFAGTQYFGPGTRLTVL.

The J gene is TRBJ2-4, the V gene TRBV30, with a possible D match to TRBD2 (5 bases). The V gene lost 0 bases and the J gene lost 5 bases, with 8 bases spanning the gap. This CDR3 spans 13 amino acids. Germline lookup yields CDR1 GTSNPN and CDR2 SVGIG (reference sequence). This CDR3 is CAWSVTSQNIQYF. As DNA, the CDR3 is TGTGCCTGGAGTGTAACTAGTCAAAACATTCAGTACTTC.

This clonotype was seen at least ten times. V is TRBV5-1 and J is TRBJ1-1; 10 positions agree with TRBD1. Per germline, CDR1 SGHRS and CDR2 YFSETQ. Germline trimming cut 0 bases from V and 4 bases from J; bases unmatched to any gene: 0. The CDR3 covers 14 residues. The CDR3: CASSLGDRGTEAFF. In DNA form, the CDR3 reads TGCGCCAGCAGCTTGGGGGACAGGGGCACTGAAGCTTTCTTT.

The chain is built from TRBV12-3 or TRBV12-4 and TRBJ2-5; the match to TRBD1 covers 10 bases. The CDR3 runs to 15 residues. Losses at the gene ends were 6 bases for V and 2 bases for J; bases not matched to a gene: 6. CDR3 region: CASRRTGGVQETQYF. The CDR3 coding sequence is TGTGCCAGCAGGCGGACAGGGGGAGTACAAGAGACCCAGTACTTC.

This clonotype was recorded a few times. J is TRBJ2-7 and V is TRBV6-5, with D possibly matching TRBD1 (6 bases). V was shortened by 6 bases and J by 3 bases, with 18 bases between the two germline ends. The CDR3 runs 15 residues. Germline assignment: CDR1 MNHEY and CDR2 SVGAGI. The CDR3 coding sequence is TGTGCCAGCAGCCTCAGGGACAAGTTTTACTACGAGCAGTACTTC. Translated: CASSLRDKFYYEQYF.

The chain employs TRBV20-1 and TRBJ1-5; 10 bases are shared with TRBD1. The ends lost 6 bases at V and 6 bases at J; junction bases unmatched: 8. This CDR3 spans 14 amino acids. Germline CDR1 DFQATT, CDR2 SNEGSKA (reference sequence). CDR3 nucleotides: TGCAGTGCGAACCGGGACAGGGGTCGTCAGCCCCAGCATTTT. Its translation is CSANRDRGRQPQHF.

The sample holds many counts of this clonotype. The V call is TRBV12-3 or TRBV12-4, the J call TRBJ2-7; no clear D. The CDR3 spans 13 residues. The ends were cut back, 2 bases at V and 3 bases at J, with 8 bases in the middle. CDR3 coding DNA: TGTGCCAGCAGTTTAACAGCGTACTACGAGCAGTACTTC. Amino acids: CASSLTAYYEQYF.

This clonotype was seen only a few times. The rearrangement links TRBV9 to TRBJ2-2; D is undetermined. Germline V gene sequence: CDR1 SGDLS, CDR2 YYNGEE. V lost 1 base and J lost 4, with 5 bases in between. This CDR3 comprises 13 residues. The CDR3 nucleotides are TGTGCCAGCAGCGTATTTGGCACCGGGGAGCTGTTTTTT. Its protein is CASSVFGTGELFF.

The sample holds a few counts of this clonotype. The chain combines TRBV2 with TRBJ2-7; a weak D match, TRBD1 (6 bases). CDR3 length: 15 amino acids. V was clipped by 3 bases and J by 6 bases, with 18 bases between them. Germline values: CDR1 SNHLY, CDR2 FYNNEI. CDR3 loop: CASSEHRARGFEQYF. CDR3 sequence (DNA): TGTGCCAGCAGTGAGCACAGGGCTCGCGGTTTCGAGCAGTACTTC.

This clonotype was observed a handful of times. J is TRBJ1-2 and V is TRBV24-1; D perhaps matches TRBD1 (5 bases). Looked up from germline, CDR1 is KGHDR and CDR2 is SFDVKD. Trimming cost V 3 bases and J 2 bases, with 9 bases left between them. The CDR3 runs 14 residues. CDR3 loop: CATSDPAGNYGYTF. The CDR3 nucleotides are TGTGCCACCAGTGATCCCGCAGGGAACTATGGCTACACCTTC.

Of note for this clonotype: A much larger clone lies one base from this, so it may be a read error. The J gene is TRBJ1-6, the V gene TRBV10-2, with D possibly matching TRBD1 (5 bases). CDR3 length: 13 amino acids. Trimming removed 3 bases at V and 12 bases at J, with 12 bases between. The germline CDR1 and CDR2 sequences are WSHSY and SAAADI. The CDR3 spells CASSDRDRLPLHF. CDR3 in DNA: TGCGCCAGCAGTGACAGGGACCGATTACCCCTCCACTTT.

This clonotype has ten or more counts. The genes are TRBV5-1 and TRBJ2-1, with 14 nucleotides matching TRBD2. The V segment lost 5 bases and the J segment 0 bases; nucleotides outside the gene matches: 7. CDR1 is SGHRS and CDR2 is YFSETQ in the germline V gene. This CDR3 has 18 amino acids. CDR3 amino acids: CASRKAGTSGSSYNEQFF. The CDR3, as DNA: TGCGCCAGCAGGAAGGCGGGGACTAGCGGGAGCTCCTACAATGAGCAGTTCTTC.

This clonotype was detected a few times. The V call is TRBV7-2, the J call TRBJ2-5; no definite D call. This CDR3 is built from 13 residues. The V gene's germline CDR1 is SGHTA and CDR2 FQGNSA. Deletions cut 2 bases from V and 2 bases from J, with 6 bases between. The CDR3 region has the DNA TGTGCCAGCAGCTTATTGGGGCAAGAGACCCAGTACTTC. This encodes CASSLLGQETQYF.

This clonotype was picked up many times. The rearrangement joins TRBV4-1 to TRBJ1-6; D may be TRBD1 (6 bases). V was clipped by 1 base and J by 6 bases, with 13 bases between them. Germline loops: CDR1 MGHRA, CDR2 YSYEKL. The CDR3 spans 16 residues. The CDR3 DNA reads as TGCGCCAGCAGCCAAGGGGGGGGCAGGGCTAATTCACCCCTCCACTTT. Amino acid sequence: CASSQGGGRANSPLHF.

The rearrangement links TRBV15 to TRBJ2-5; a weak D match, TRBD1 (6 bases). V was pared by 2 bases and J by 0 bases, with 19 bases between. The CDR3 has 18 amino acids. CDR1 and CDR2 (germline): LNHNV, YYDKDF (reference sequence). In nucleotides, the CDR3 is TGTGCCACCAGCAGATATCGGGGACAACAGGGTAACCAAGAGACCCAGTACTTC. Protein sequence: CATSRYRGQQGNQETQYF.